This T cell receptor (beta chain) was recorded in a study of CD8 T cells in ankylosing spondylitis. TCRdb re-called the 5' RACE reads with MiXCR, one entry per CDR3 protein. The sample contains 290,000 or so distinct CDR3 sequences, less than 25% of which appear only once. Findings and caveats of the study: As reported, disease-linked clones showed significant enrichment in matched ankylosing spondylitis synovial fluid.

This CDR3 is built from 11 residues. Germline V gene sequence: CDR1 ENHRY, CDR2 SYGVKD. V dropped 11 bases and J dropped 4 bases, with 10 bases sitting between them. Concerning this clonotype itself: Its antigen is not known.

This sequence joins TRBV10-3 and TRBJ2-3; D ambiguous. The receptor was derived from a female donor with ankylosing spondylitis or in good health (not recorded which). Input material: blood, either unsorted or a sorted T cell fraction (not recorded which). In nucleotides, the CDR3 is TGTGCCGTTAGGTCTGCAGATACGCAGTATTTT. It codes for CAVRSADTQYF.